This is a list of T cell receptor beta chains from one sample in a study of T cells after yellow fever vaccination. TCRdb itself ran the 5' RACE reads through MiXCR, one entry per CDR3 protein. The sample has tens of thousands of distinct CDR3 sequences, 4% to 5.5% seen once. The source was PBMCs, either bulk or a sorted T-cell subset (CD4+, CD8+, memory, or dextramer-sorted; not recorded which), collected on the day of the yellow fever booster vaccination. Receptors originate from a man aged 18 to 29 who received the YFV17D yellow fever vaccine. Each CDR3 is given with its conserved first and last residue. The order of the fields is V gene, J gene, D gene, clone size, CDR3 DNA, CDR3 protein. D genes are given only for firm matches. The size field is filled for only some rows; it gives once, few, many or a size class.

v_gene: TRBV23-1; j_gene: TRBJ2-4; d_gene: -; abundance: many; CDR3nt: TGCGCCAGCAGGGGGGCCGCGGTGGGAGGGACGGCCAAAAACATTCAGTACTTC; CDR3aa: CASRGAAVGGTAKNIQYF
v_gene: TRBV4-3; j_gene: TRBJ1-1; d_gene: -; abundance: few; CDR3nt: TGCGCCAGCAGCCAAGATCAGTTCGGGGAGGACTTATCTGAAGCTTTCTTT; CDR3aa: CASSQDQFGEDLSEAFF
v_gene: TRBV18; j_gene: TRBJ2-3; d_gene: -; abundance: many; CDR3nt: TGTGCCAGCTCACCACAAGGGGGTACGCAGTATTTT; CDR3aa: CASSPQGGTQYF
v_gene: TRBV5-6; j_gene: TRBJ1-2; d_gene: -; abundance: many; CDR3nt: TGTGCCAGCAGCTTGCCCGGGAAGTCAGGCTACACCTTC; CDR3aa: CASSLPGKSGYTF
v_gene: TRBV18; j_gene: TRBJ2-1; d_gene: -; abundance: many; CDR3nt: TGTGCCAGCTCACCACCCAGCTCGAGTACCCTTTACAATGAGCAGTTCTTC; CDR3aa: CASSPPSSSTLYNEQFF
v_gene: TRBV12-3/TRBV12-4; j_gene: TRBJ2-3; d_gene: TRBD1; abundance: -; CDR3nt: TGTGCCAGCAGGGATGGGACAGGGCTCCGTCTCACAGATACGCAGTATTTT; CDR3aa: CASRDGTGLRLTDTQYF
v_gene: TRBV6-2/TRBV6-3; j_gene: TRBJ2-2; d_gene: -; abundance: few; CDR3nt: TGTGCCAGCAGCCCCCGGGGGGCGCGGAACACCGGGGAGCTGTTTTTT; CDR3aa: CASSPRGARNTGELFF
v_gene: TRBV11-2; j_gene: TRBJ2-5; d_gene: -; abundance: many; CDR3nt: TGTGCCAGCAGCCCATGGGAGACCCAGTACTTC; CDR3aa: CASSPWETQYF
v_gene: TRBV7-6; j_gene: TRBJ2-2; d_gene: -; abundance: many; CDR3nt: TGTGCCAGCAGCCCCTTGACTAGTGCCGTCCAAACCGGGGAGCTGTTTTTT; CDR3aa: CASSPLTSAVQTGELFF
v_gene: TRBV28; j_gene: TRBJ1-5; d_gene: -; abundance: -; CDR3nt: TGTGCCAGCAGTTTATTTGGTCAGCCCCAGCATTTT; CDR3aa: CASSLFGQPQHF
v_gene: TRBV20-1; j_gene: TRBJ1-5; d_gene: -; abundance: many; CDR3nt: TGCAGTGCTAGGCCCCGGGCGGGCCGAGGCCCCAATCAGCCCCAGCATTTT; CDR3aa: CSARPRAGRGPNQPQHF
v_gene: TRBV20-1; j_gene: TRBJ1-5; d_gene: TRBD1; abundance: many; CDR3nt: TGCAGTGCTAGTACCAGAGCGTCGACAGGGGGACAGCCCCAGCATTTT; CDR3aa: CSASTRASTGGQPQHF
v_gene: TRBV29-1; j_gene: TRBJ1-6; d_gene: -; abundance: many; CDR3nt: TGCAGCGTCCGACAGGTCTATAATTCACCCCTCCACTTT; CDR3aa: CSVRQVYNSPLHF
v_gene: TRBV7-2; j_gene: TRBJ1-2; d_gene: -; abundance: many; CDR3nt: TGTGCCAGCAGCCCGGACAGATCCGATGGCGGTTGCACCTTC; CDR3aa: CASSPDRSDGGCTF
v_gene: TRBV4-3; j_gene: TRBJ2-7; d_gene: -; abundance: many; CDR3nt: TGCGCCAGCAGCCAGACAGACAGGGAGGGATTTTACGAGCAGTACTTC; CDR3aa: CASSQTDREGFYEQYF
v_gene: TRBV6-6; j_gene: TRBJ2-5; d_gene: -; abundance: many; CDR3nt: TGTGCCAGCAGTTACTCTGGGGGGCCAGAGACCCAGTACTTC; CDR3aa: CASSYSGGPETQYF
v_gene: TRBV5-4; j_gene: TRBJ2-2; d_gene: -; abundance: few; CDR3nt: TGTGCCAGCAGCGCAGGGGTGGCCACCGGGGAGCTGTTTTTT; CDR3aa: CASSAGVATGELFF
v_gene: TRBV2; j_gene: TRBJ2-7; d_gene: -; abundance: many; CDR3nt: TGTGCCAGCACCAGCCTCACCAGCTACGAGCAGTACTTC; CDR3aa: CASTSLTSYEQYF
v_gene: TRBV7-2; j_gene: TRBJ1-1; d_gene: -; abundance: many; CDR3nt: TGTGCCAGCAGCTATGACGGACGGGGGAGCGGCACTGAAGCTTTCTTT; CDR3aa: CASSYDGRGSGTEAFF
v_gene: TRBV12-3/TRBV12-4; j_gene: TRBJ2-1; d_gene: -; abundance: few; CDR3nt: TGTGCCAGTAGCTTAGCCCCCAGGAACAATGAGCAGTTCTTC; CDR3aa: CASSLAPRNNEQFF
v_gene: TRBV28; j_gene: TRBJ1-1; d_gene: TRBD1; abundance: few; CDR3nt: TGTGCCAGCAGTTTATCAGGGGGATGGAACACTGAAGCTTTCTTT; CDR3aa: CASSLSGGWNTEAFF
v_gene: TRBV6-6; j_gene: TRBJ2-1; d_gene: -; abundance: -; CDR3nt: TGTGCCAGCAGGGGGGGAGCCGCCTACAATGAGCAGTTCTTC; CDR3aa: CASRGGAAYNEQFF
v_gene: TRBV4-1; j_gene: TRBJ2-1; d_gene: -; abundance: many; CDR3nt: TGCGCCAGCAGCCAAGAGGGGGCTAGGGGGGCCAATGAGCAGTTCTTC; CDR3aa: CASSQEGARGANEQFF